What follows are 30 T cell receptor beta chains derived from one specimen sequenced in a study of T cell responses to AZD1222 COVID-19 vaccine. TCRdb's copy holds only in-frame clones and misses some; the assay was immunoSEQ multiplex PCR. The table includes around 90,000 clones, 70% to 90% detected once. Material: peripheral blood, obtained on day 0 of AZD1222 vaccination. These receptors all come from an adult in good health.

The chain joins TRBV6-2 or TRBV6-3 to TRBJ2-4; a possible D gene is TRBD1 (6 bases). Trimming removed 6 bases at V and 0 bases at J, with 12 bases between. The CDR3 has 15 residues. Germline values: CDR1 MNHEY, CDR2 SVGEGT. The CDR3 region has the DNA TGTGCCAGCAGCCCCAGGGGCATAGCCAAAAACATTCAGTACTTC. Amino acid sequence: CASSPRGIAKNIQYF.

The V call is TRBV3-1 (or the pseudogene TRBV3-2), the J call TRBJ2-7; the D is unclear. CDR3 length equals 15 residues. Trimming cost V 1 base and J 0 bases, with 10 bases left between them. Germline-derived CDR1 and CDR2 are LGHDT and YNNKEL (reference sequence). CDR3 sequence (DNA): TGTGCCAGCAGCCAAGGCCGGGTAGGCTCCTACGAGCAGTACTTC. This gives the protein CASSQGRVGSYEQYF.

The chain couples TRBV4-1 to TRBJ1-5, with a weak D call TRBD1 (6 bases). Trimming took 3 bases from V and 3 from J, leaving 12 bases between them. This CDR3 contains 15 residues. Germline V CDR1 and CDR2: MGHRA, YSYEKL. As DNA, the CDR3 is TGCGCCAGCAGCCAGGCTCAGGGGATCAATCAGCCCCAGCATTTT. Translating gives CASSQAQGINQPQHF.

The rearrangement links TRBV5-1 to TRBJ1-1; D is uncertain. Germline lookup yields CDR1 SGHRS and CDR2 YFSETQ. The CDR3 is 14 residues long. V was clipped by 0 bases and J by 2 bases, with 8 bases between them. CDR3 nucleotide sequence: TGCGCCAGCAGCTTGGACTCGGCAAACACTGAAGCTTTCTTT. Its translation is CASSLDSANTEAFF.

V is TRBV6-1 and J is TRBJ2-7, with D perhaps TRBD1 or TRBD2 (6 bases each). Trimming removed 1 base at V and 7 bases at J, with 26 bases between. Germline CDR1 and CDR2: MNHNS and SASEGT. CDR3 length equals 18 residues. The CDR3 region is CASSEVTYPGAGAGEQYF. CDR3 nucleotide sequence: TGTGCCAGCAGTGAAGTTACTTACCCAGGCGCAGGGGCGGGGGAGCAGTACTTC.

The chain uses TRBV28 and TRBJ1-2; no firm D call. Germline V CDR1 and CDR2: MDHEN, SYDVKM. Trimming removed 6 bases from V and 3 bases from J, with 20 bases in between. The CDR3 consists of 16 residues. The CDR3 DNA reads as TGTGCCAGCAGACGAAACGTGATACAGATCCACTATGGCTACACCTTC. It translates to CASRRNVIQIHYGYTF.

The table lists this clone with a count of one. This chain joins TRBV19 and TRBJ2-7; D is possibly TRBD1 (5 bases). This CDR3 has 14 amino acids. Between the trimmed V and J ends, which lost 4 bases and 3 bases, there was a span of 13 bases. Germline assignment: CDR1 LNHDA and CDR2 SQIVND (reference sequence). The CDR3 DNA sequence: TGTGCCAGTAGTAAAGCGTGGCAGGGCTACGAGCAGTACTTC. Protein: CASSKAWQGYEQYF.

In this sample, this clone turned up once. The gene calls are TRBV29-1 and TRBJ1-1; D not certain. The CDR3 is 14 amino acids. V was shortened by 3 bases and J by 5 bases, with 16 bases between the two germline ends. Looked up from germline, CDR1 is SQVTM and CDR2 is ANQGSEA. CDR3 protein: CSVEEGLEWTEAFF. CDR3 bases: TGCAGCGTTGAGGAGGGCCTAGAGTGGACTGAAGCTTTCTTT.

V and J are TRBV6-5 and TRBJ2-4, with a tentative D call TRBD2 (7 bases). The ends were cut back, 7 bases at V and 9 bases at J, with 16 bases in the middle. The CDR3 totals 13 residues. Looked up from germline, CDR1 is MNHEY and CDR2 is SVGAGI. Here the CDR3 DNA reads TGTGCCAGCACTGCCTCGGGGGGCGTCATTCAGTACTTC. Translated: CASTASGGVIQYF.

The V and J genes are TRBV4-1 and TRBJ2-1; 9 bases are a match to TRBD2. V was pared by 0 bases and J by 3 bases, with 12 bases of the junction left unmatched. CDR1 is MGHRA, CDR2 YSYEKL, per germline. The CDR3 contains 19 residues. This chain's CDR3 is CASSQDRGAGGGIYNEQFF. DNA for the CDR3: TGCGCCAGCAGCCAAGATCGCGGAGCGGGGGGAGGGATCTACAATGAGCAGTTCTTC.

As for this clone: A junction boundary mismatches the germline segment, possibly from a read error. The chain recombines TRBV2 with TRBJ1-6; D gene unclear. Germline V lookup: CDR1 SNHLY, CDR2 FYNNEI. This CDR3 has 14 residues. CDR3 sequence: CASSADSHNSPLHF. In DNA form, the CDR3 reads TGTGCCAGCAGTGCGGACTCCCATAATTCACCCCTCCACTTT.

The chain couples TRBV7-9 to TRBJ1-4; TRBD1 matches at 8 bases. The CDR3 has 14 amino acids. Germline lookup yields CDR1 SEHNR and CDR2 FQNEAQ (reference sequence). V shed 5 bases and J 4 bases; nucleotides not matched to a gene: 3. CDR3 DNA: TGTGCCAGCAGCCTCACAGGGGGTAATGAAAAACTGTTTTTT. Translating gives CASSLTGGNEKLFF.

The chain joins TRBV6-4 to TRBJ2-7, with D unclear. The CDR3 is 13 amino acids. V lost 6 bases and J 3 bases, leaving 12 bases between the germline ends. Looked up from germline, CDR1 is MRHNA and CDR2 is SNTAGT. CDR3 protein: CASRYPGLYEQYF. The CDR3 bases are TGTGCCAGCAGGTATCCTGGGCTCTACGAGCAGTACTTC.

This chain uses TRBV19 with TRBJ2-3, with TRBD1 matching over 10 bases. With V trimmed by 11 bases and J by 5 bases, 7 bases remained unmatched. Germline assignment: CDR1 LNHDA and CDR2 SQIVND (reference sequence). The CDR3 covers 13 residues. CDR3 in DNA: TGTGCCGTCCGACAGGGGGCCATAGATACGCAGTATTTT. It specifies CAVRQGAIDTQYF.

The chain carries TRBV3-1 (or the pseudogene TRBV3-2) and TRBJ2-3; no definite D call. The germline CDR1 and CDR2 sequences are LGHDT and YNNKEL (reference sequence). Trimming took off 3 bases at V and 2 bases at J, with 15 bases between the two ends. The CDR3 runs to 16 residues. CDR3 nucleotides: TGTGCCAGCAGCCAGCTAGAGACATTCCACACAGATACGCAGTATTTT. Protein: CASSQLETFHTDTQYF.

The chain employs TRBV5-1 and TRBJ2-2; no clear D gene. The CDR3 is made up of 15 amino acids. Germline-derived CDR1 and CDR2 are SGHRS and YFSETQ. V lost 1 base and J 4 bases, leaving 11 bases between the germline ends. In nucleotides, the CDR3 is TGCGCCAGCAGCTTGCAACTCCCCCCCACCGGGGAGCTGTTTTTT. This gives the protein CASSLQLPPTGELFF.

The rearrangement joins TRBV7-2 to TRBJ2-7, with TRBD1 as a possible D gene (5 bases). This CDR3 region has 12 residues. Germline CDR1 reads SGHTA; CDR2 reads FQGNSA. V was trimmed by 5 bases and J by 4 bases, leaving 9 bases between them. CDR3 in amino acids: CASSRQGYEQYF. As DNA, the CDR3 is TGTGCCAGCAGCAGGCAGGGATACGAGCAGTACTTC.

The chain is built from TRBV19 and TRBJ1-1, with D uncertain. The CDR3 covers 15 residues. Trimming removed 3 bases at V and 1 base at J, with 12 bases between. Germline V gives CDR1 LNHDA, CDR2 SQIVND (reference sequence). The CDR3 here is CASSIIPSGNTEAFF. CDR3 in DNA: TGTGCCAGTAGTATTATACCTAGTGGGAACACTGAAGCTTTCTTT.

The V gene is TRBV20-1, the J gene TRBJ2-3, with 10 bases lining up with TRBD2. This CDR3 has 15 amino acids. V shed 3 bases and J 6 bases; nucleotides not matched to a gene: 9. Germline CDR1 and CDR2: DFQATT and SNEGSKA (reference sequence). CDR3 DNA: TGCAGTGCTAGTTTTGCAGCGGGGGGGCCTGATACGCAGTATTTT. This sequence encodes CSASFAAGGPDTQYF.

The rearrangement joins TRBV23-1 to TRBJ1-5, with TRBD1 matching over 12 bases. TRBV23-1 is an ORF, with its function uncertain. With V trimmed by 4 bases and J by 3 bases, 1 base remained unmatched. This CDR3 comprises 15 residues. CDR3 nucleotide sequence: TGCGCCAGCAGTCCGGGACAGGGGGCCAATCAGCCCCAGCATTTT. As protein: CASSPGQGANQPQHF.

This clone was counted between two and nine times. V usage is TRBV29-1 and J usage is TRBJ1-2, with D possibly TRBD1 on 5 matching bases. There are 12 residues in the CDR3. Germline V gene data show CDR1 as SQVTM and CDR2 as ANQGSEA. Deletions cut 0 bases from V and 3 bases from J, with 5 bases between. In DNA, the CDR3 is TGCAGCGTTGAAGAAGGGGACTATGGCTACACCTTC. Translation: CSVEEGDYGYTF.

The chain links TRBV6-5 to TRBJ2-4, with D perhaps TRBD2 (6 bases). This CDR3 contains 15 residues. The V gene lost 4 bases and the J gene lost 15 bases, with 25 bases spanning the gap. CDR1 and CDR2 from the germline V gene are MNHEY and SVGAGI. The CDR3 here is CASSSTQIRAGFAYF. CDR3 bases: TGTGCCAGCAGTTCTACCCAAATAAGAGCGGGCTTCGCGTACTTC.

V usage is TRBV7-3 and J usage is TRBJ2-3; D uncertain. V was clipped by 4 bases and J by 6 bases, with 11 bases between them. The CDR3 has 13 amino acids. CDR1 is SGHTA and CDR2 is FQGTGA in the germline V gene. CDR3 in DNA: TGTGCCAGCAGCTCCCAATTCATGGATACGCAGTATTTT. This translates into CASSSQFMDTQYF.

As to this clone: A junction boundary mismatches the germline segment, possibly from a read error. The chain couples TRBV27 to TRBJ1-5; maybe TRBD1 (6 bases). Germline V lookup: CDR1 MNHEY, CDR2 SMNVEV (reference sequence). The CDR3 totals 14 residues. The CDR3 region has the DNA TGTGCCAGCTCGGCTCCCGGGGACAATCGGCCCCAGCATTTT. This gives the protein CASSAPGDNRPQHF.

The chain carries TRBV27 and TRBJ1-4, with D perhaps TRBD1 (6 bases). Trimming took 0 bases from V and 4 from J, leaving 12 bases between them. The germline V gene encodes CDR1 MNHEY and CDR2 SMNVEV (reference sequence). The CDR3 has 16 amino acids. Here the CDR3 reads CASSLSRGRINEKLFF. DNA of the CDR3: TGTGCCAGCAGTTTATCAAGGGGGAGAATTAATGAAAAACTGTTTTTT.

The rearrangement joins TRBV5-1 to TRBJ2-2; D may be TRBD1 (5 bases). Germline V gene data show CDR1 as SGHRS and CDR2 as YFSETQ. V dropped 4 bases and J dropped 0 bases, with 10 bases sitting between them. The CDR3 totals 15 residues. In DNA, the CDR3 is TGCGCCAGCAGCCCGGACACCGCGAACACCGGGGAGCTGTTTTTT. Amino acid sequence: CASSPDTANTGELFF.

The CDR3 DNA reads as TGTGCCAGCAGCCAGGTGAATGAAAAACTGTTTTTT. This codes for CASSQVNEKLFF. The gene calls are TRBV6-5 and TRBJ1-4; no clear D gene. Trimming stripped 6 bases from V and 5 bases from J, with 7 bases between. Germline V gene lookup returns CDR1 MNHEY and CDR2 SVGAGI. There are 12 residues in the CDR3.

V and J are TRBV3-1 (or the pseudogene TRBV3-2) and TRBJ1-4; D remains ambiguous. CDR1 and CDR2 (germline): LGHDT, YNNKEL (reference sequence). Trimming stripped 4 bases from V and 5 bases from J, with 8 bases between. The CDR3 extends over 13 amino acids. CDR3 protein: CASSRPLNEKLFF. Here the CDR3 DNA reads TGTGCCAGCAGCCGCCCCCTCAATGAAAAACTGTTTTTT.

The chain uses TRBV30 and TRBJ1-1; a possible D gene is TRBD1 (5 bases). Germline loops: CDR1 GTSNPN, CDR2 SVGIG (reference sequence). CDR3 length: 14 residues. Trimming removed 5 bases at V and 0 bases at J, with 13 bases between. The DNA of the CDR3 is TGTGCCTGGGAGTCGGGGGTCATGAACACTGAAGCTTTCTTT. Amino acid sequence: CAWESGVMNTEAFF.

Points on this clone: The same CDR3 also results from other DNA sequences found in this sample. The chain employs TRBV19 and TRBJ1-5; 9 bases are shared with TRBD1. This CDR3 is built from 13 residues. Germline trimming cut 9 bases from V and 4 bases from J; bases unmatched to any gene: 4. Germline CDR1 LNHDA, CDR2 SQIVND (reference sequence). This CDR3 is CASRDRGNQPQHF. For the CDR3, the DNA is TGTGCCAGCCGTGACAGGGGGAATCAGCCCCAGCATTTT.